A selection of T cell receptor beta chains follows, all from one sample in a study of beta chain features in type 1 diabetes. Assay: immunoSEQ multiplex PCR; the TCRdb copy retains only in-frame clones and omits some. This sample carries 280,000 or so clones, 15% of them seen once, and the ten largest clones take 0.015% to 0.019%. Sequences were obtained from naive CD4+ T cells from blood. The receptor source for this set is a man between 18 and 35 years old with type 1 diabetes. The CDR3 runs from the conserved cysteine through the conserved F or W. The order of the fields is D gene, V gene, J gene, clone size, CDR3 protein, CDR3 DNA. D genes are given only for firm matches. Size tells how often a clone was seen (once, few, many) or the class of an expanded clone, and some rows leave it out.

d_call: .
v_call: TRBV9
j_call: TRBJ2-5
clone_size: few
cdr3_aa: CASEEGGEGTQYF
cdr3_nt: TGTGCCAGCGAGGAGGGTGGGGAAGGGACCCAGTACTTC

d_call: .
v_call: TRBV30
j_call: TRBJ2-1
clone_size: .
cdr3_aa: CAWSLGGPNEQFF
cdr3_nt: TGTGCCTGGAGTCTTGGGGGCCCAAATGAGCAGTTCTTC

d_call: TRBD2
v_call: TRBV19
j_call: TRBJ2-1
clone_size: .
cdr3_aa: CASRQPGGSGGTFF
cdr3_nt: TGTGCCAGTAGGCAACCGGGGGGTAGCGGGGGAACGTTCTTC

d_call: TRBD1
v_call: TRBV5-1
j_call: TRBJ2-7
clone_size: few
cdr3_aa: CASSTGQGGGEQYF
cdr3_nt: TGCGCCAGCAGCACCGGACAGGGTGGTGGCGAGCAGTACTTC

d_call: TRBD1
v_call: TRBV7-2
j_call: TRBJ2-7
clone_size: .
cdr3_aa: CASSRRPGQGTYEQYF
cdr3_nt: TGTGCCAGCAGCCGTCGCCCGGGACAGGGGACCTACGAGCAGTACTTC

d_call: .
v_call: TRBV10-3
j_call: TRBJ2-3
clone_size: .
cdr3_aa: CAISASGSTDTQYF
cdr3_nt: TGTGCCATCAGTGCTTCGGGGTCCACAGATACGCAGTATTTT

d_call: .
v_call: TRBV6-5
j_call: TRBJ2-7
clone_size: few
cdr3_aa: CASSYSGSPYEQYF
cdr3_nt: TGTGCCAGCAGTTACTCAGGGAGTCCCTACGAGCAGTACTTC

d_call: TRBD2
v_call: TRBV5-4
j_call: TRBJ2-1
clone_size: once
cdr3_aa: CASSQDGVAGVNEQFF
cdr3_nt: TGTGCCAGCAGCCAAGATGGAGTAGCGGGAGTCAATGAGCAGTTCTTC

d_call: .
v_call: TRBV14
j_call: TRBJ2-1
clone_size: few
cdr3_aa: CASSQGQARLYEQFF
cdr3_nt: TGTGCCAGCAGCCAAGGACAGGCCCGGTTATATGAGCAGTTCTTC

d_call: .
v_call: TRBV30
j_call: TRBJ1-5
clone_size: few
cdr3_aa: CACTPGTGHQPQHF
cdr3_nt: TGTGCCTGTACACCGGGAACAGGGCATCAGCCCCAGCATTTT

d_call: TRBD1
v_call: TRBV5-1
j_call: TRBJ2-1
clone_size: .
cdr3_aa: CASSLSWDRVSYNEQFF
cdr3_nt: TGCGCCAGCAGCTTGTCCTGGGACAGGGTCTCCTACAATGAGCAGTTCTTC

d_call: .
v_call: TRBV6-6
j_call: TRBJ2-4
clone_size: few
cdr3_aa: CASSYQGSKNIQYF
cdr3_nt: TGTGCCAGCAGTTACCAGGGTTCCAAAAACATTCAGTACTTC

d_call: .
v_call: TRBV28
j_call: TRBJ2-7
clone_size: few
cdr3_aa: CASSSSSKQYF
cdr3_nt: TGTGCCAGCAGTTCCTCTAGCAAGCAGTACTTC

d_call: .
v_call: TRBV4-1
j_call: TRBJ2-5
clone_size: .
cdr3_aa: CASSPREAVRETQYF
cdr3_nt: TGCGCCAGCAGCCCGCGAGAAGCGGTGAGGGAGACCCAGTACTTC

d_call: TRBD2
v_call: TRBV23-1
j_call: TRBJ2-1
clone_size: few
cdr3_aa: CASKVAGGNCYEQFF
cdr3_nt: TGCGCCAGCAAGGTAGCGGGGGGGAATTGTTATGAGCAGTTCTTC

d_call: .
v_call: TRBV7-2
j_call: TRBJ2-1
clone_size: .
cdr3_aa: CASSLESGRRNNEQFF
cdr3_nt: TGTGCCAGCAGCTTAGAGAGCGGCAGGAGGAACAATGAGCAGTTCTTC

d_call: .
v_call: TRBV28
j_call: TRBJ1-5
clone_size: few
cdr3_aa: CASSEGRQPQHF
cdr3_nt: TGTGCCAGCAGCGAGGGGAGGCAGCCCCAGCATTTT

d_call: .
v_call: TRBV9
j_call: TRBJ2-2
clone_size: .
cdr3_aa: CASSVVDTGELFF
cdr3_nt: TGTGCCAGCAGCGTAGTAGACACCGGGGAGCTGTTTTTT

d_call: .
v_call: TRBV7-9
j_call: TRBJ2-3
clone_size: .
cdr3_aa: CASSLQGQYF
cdr3_nt: TGTGCCAGCAGCCTACAGGGACAGTATTTT

d_call: .
v_call: TRBV6-1
j_call: TRBJ2-5
clone_size: .
cdr3_aa: CANGRETQYF
cdr3_nt: TGTGCCAACGGTAGAGAGACCCAGTACTTC

d_call: .
v_call: TRBV28
j_call: TRBJ2-2
clone_size: few
cdr3_aa: CASTLLNTGELFF
cdr3_nt: TGTGCCAGCACCCTTCTAAACACCGGGGAGCTGTTTTTT

d_call: .
v_call: TRBV5-1
j_call: TRBJ1-2
clone_size: .
cdr3_aa: CASSIAGGNGYTF
cdr3_nt: TGCGCCAGCAGCATCGCTGGGGGCAATGGCTACACCTTC

d_call: TRBD1
v_call: TRBV2
j_call: TRBJ2-7
clone_size: few
cdr3_aa: CASSVGQATYEQYF
cdr3_nt: TGTGCCAGCAGTGTTGGACAGGCAACCTACGAGCAGTACTTC

d_call: TRBD1
v_call: TRBV30
j_call: TRBJ2-7
clone_size: few
cdr3_aa: CAWNRDRGSYEQYF
cdr3_nt: TGTGCCTGGAACCGGGACAGGGGCTCCTACGAGCAGTACTTC

d_call: .
v_call: TRBV5-4
j_call: TRBJ1-5
clone_size: few
cdr3_aa: CASSLGGGNQPQHF
cdr3_nt: TGTGCCAGCAGCTTGGGGGGCGGCAATCAGCCCCAGCATTTT

d_call: TRBD2
v_call: TRBV30
j_call: TRBJ2-1
clone_size: .
cdr3_aa: CAWERGGYNYNEQFF
cdr3_nt: TGTGCCTGGGAACGGGGGGGATACAATTACAATGAGCAGTTCTTC

d_call: .
v_call: TRBV10-3
j_call: TRBJ2-7
clone_size: few
cdr3_aa: CAISAPGQGTIFDEQYF
cdr3_nt: TGTGCCATCAGTGCCCCGGGACAAGGGACCATCTTCGACGAGCAGTACTTC